This T cell receptor (beta chain) was sequenced during a study of neurological immune-mediated disorders. The study built unsorted libraries from 2 million PBMCs kept at -80 C. cDNA was made by 5'RACE with 10-nucleotide random UMIs. In TCRdb, the 5' RACE reads were re-called with MiXCR into one record per CDR3 protein. The repertoire has 74,000 or so distinct CDR3 sequences, about 9.7% of them found once; the top ten carry 1.5% to 2%. The table lists this clonotype with many counts. The antigen is not known. CDR3 length: 17 residues. J was trimmed by 2 bases and V by 2 bases; bases with no gene match: 8. From germline, CDR1 is SGHAT and CDR2 FQNNGV. General study points: HTLV-1-associated myelopathy had the most TCR clonal expansion, while multiple sclerosis had the least, a level that fell below healthy controls.

The sample was PBMCs. This receptor was identified in a man aged 50-60 years in good health. The gene calls are TRBV11-2 and TRBJ2-2; 7 nucleotides agree with TRBD1. CDR3 in DNA: TGTGCCAGCAGCTTAAGGCTCGGGACAGAAAACACCGGGGAGCTGTTTTTT. Translating it yields CASSLRLGTENTGELFF.